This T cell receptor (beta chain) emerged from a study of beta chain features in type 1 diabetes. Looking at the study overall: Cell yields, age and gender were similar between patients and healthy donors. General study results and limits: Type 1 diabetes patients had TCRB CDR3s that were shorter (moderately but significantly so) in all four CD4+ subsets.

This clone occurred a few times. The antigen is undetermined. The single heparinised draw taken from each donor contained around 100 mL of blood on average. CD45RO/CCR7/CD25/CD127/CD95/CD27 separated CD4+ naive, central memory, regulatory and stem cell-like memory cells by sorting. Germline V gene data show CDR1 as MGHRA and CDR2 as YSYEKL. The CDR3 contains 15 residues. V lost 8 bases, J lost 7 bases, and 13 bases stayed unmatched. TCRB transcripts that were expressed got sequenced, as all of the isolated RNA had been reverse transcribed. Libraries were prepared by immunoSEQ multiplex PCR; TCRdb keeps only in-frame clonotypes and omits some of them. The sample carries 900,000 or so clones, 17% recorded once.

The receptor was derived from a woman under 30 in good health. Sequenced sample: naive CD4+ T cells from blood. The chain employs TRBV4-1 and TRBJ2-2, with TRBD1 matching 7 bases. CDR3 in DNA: TGCGCCAGCTCCTCAATCCGGGACAGCCGCGGGGAGCTGTTTTTT. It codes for CASSSIRDSRGELFF.